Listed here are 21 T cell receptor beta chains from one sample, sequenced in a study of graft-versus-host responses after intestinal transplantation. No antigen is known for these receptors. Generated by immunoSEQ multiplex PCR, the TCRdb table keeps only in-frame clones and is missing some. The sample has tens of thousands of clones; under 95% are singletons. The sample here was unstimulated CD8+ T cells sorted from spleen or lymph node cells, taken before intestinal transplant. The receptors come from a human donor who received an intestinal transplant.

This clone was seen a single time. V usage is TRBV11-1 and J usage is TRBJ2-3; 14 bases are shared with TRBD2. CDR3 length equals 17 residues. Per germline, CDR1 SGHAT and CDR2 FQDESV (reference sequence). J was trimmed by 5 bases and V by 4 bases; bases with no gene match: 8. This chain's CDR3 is CASSYSTSGGAKDTQYF. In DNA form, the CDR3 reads TGTGCCAGCAGCTATTCGACTAGCGGGGGGGCAAAAGATACGCAGTATTTT.

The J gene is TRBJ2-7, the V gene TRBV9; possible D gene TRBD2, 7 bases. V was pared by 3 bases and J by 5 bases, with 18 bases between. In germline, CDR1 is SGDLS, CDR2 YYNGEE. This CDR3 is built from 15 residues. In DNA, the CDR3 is TGTGCCAGCAGCGCCCCGAGGGGGGGGGCCGACGAGCAGTACTTC. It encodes CASSAPRGGADEQYF.

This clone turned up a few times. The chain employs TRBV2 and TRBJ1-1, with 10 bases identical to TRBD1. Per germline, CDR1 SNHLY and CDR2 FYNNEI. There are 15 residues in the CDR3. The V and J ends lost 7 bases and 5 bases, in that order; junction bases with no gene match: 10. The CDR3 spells CASIRTGGAGTEAFF. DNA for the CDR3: TGTGCCAGCATTCGGACAGGGGGTGCGGGTACTGAAGCTTTCTTT.

CDR3 DNA: TGTGCCAGTAGTCTCAGGACAGCTTCAGGCTATGGCTACACCTTC. The encoded protein is CASSLRTASGYGYTF. The chain links TRBV19 to TRBJ1-2; tentative D call: TRBD1 (6 bases). This CDR3 has 15 residues. Germline V lookup: CDR1 LNHDA, CDR2 SQIVND (reference sequence). Trimming shortened V by 5 bases and J by 4 bases, and 17 bases separated the two germline ends. The whole variable domain, remainder taken from reference TRBV19 and TRBJ1-2, is DGGITQSPKYLFRKEGQNVTLSCEQNLNHDAMYWYRQDPGQGLRLIYYSQIVNDFQKGDIAEGYSVSREKKESFPLTVTSAQKNPTAFYLCASSLRTASGYGYTFGSGTRLTVV.

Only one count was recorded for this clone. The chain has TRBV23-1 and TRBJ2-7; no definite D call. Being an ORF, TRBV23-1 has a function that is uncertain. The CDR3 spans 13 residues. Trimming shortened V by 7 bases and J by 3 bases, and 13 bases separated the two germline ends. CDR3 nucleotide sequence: TGCGCCAGCACCTTGGGCCGGCTCTACGAGCAGTACTTC. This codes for CASTLGRLYEQYF.

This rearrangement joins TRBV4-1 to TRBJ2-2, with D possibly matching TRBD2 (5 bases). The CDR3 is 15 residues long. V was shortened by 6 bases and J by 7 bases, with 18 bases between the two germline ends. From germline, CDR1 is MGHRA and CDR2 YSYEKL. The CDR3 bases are TGCGCCAGCAGTCACGCAAAGGGTGGAGGCGGGGAGCTGTTTTTT. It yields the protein CASSHAKGGGGELFF.

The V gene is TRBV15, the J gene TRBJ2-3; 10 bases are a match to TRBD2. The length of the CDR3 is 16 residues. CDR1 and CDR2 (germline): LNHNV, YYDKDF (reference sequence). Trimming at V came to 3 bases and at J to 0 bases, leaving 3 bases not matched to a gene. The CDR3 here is CATSSGTSASTDTQYF. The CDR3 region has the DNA TGTGCCACCAGCAGTGGGACTAGCGCTAGCACAGATACGCAGTATTTT.

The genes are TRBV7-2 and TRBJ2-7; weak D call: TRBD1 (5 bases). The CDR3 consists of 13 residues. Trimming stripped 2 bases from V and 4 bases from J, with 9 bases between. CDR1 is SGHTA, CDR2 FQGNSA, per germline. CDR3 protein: CASSLTRAYEQYF. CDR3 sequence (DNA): TGTGCCAGCAGCTTAACCAGGGCATACGAGCAGTACTTC.

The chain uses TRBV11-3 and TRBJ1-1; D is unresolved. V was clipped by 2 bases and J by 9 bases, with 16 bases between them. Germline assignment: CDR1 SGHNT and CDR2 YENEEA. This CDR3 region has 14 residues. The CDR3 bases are TGTGCCAGCAGCTTAAAAAGTGCCACTCTGAAAGCTTTCTTT. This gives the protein CASSLKSATLKAFF.

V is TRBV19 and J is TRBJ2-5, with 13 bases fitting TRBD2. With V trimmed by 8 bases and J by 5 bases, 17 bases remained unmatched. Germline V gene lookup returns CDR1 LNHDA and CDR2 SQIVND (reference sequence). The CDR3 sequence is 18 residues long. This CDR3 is CASPSSETSGGRGETQYF. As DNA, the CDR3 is TGTGCCAGTCCCTCCTCGGAGACTAGCGGGGGGAGGGGGGAGACCCAGTACTTC. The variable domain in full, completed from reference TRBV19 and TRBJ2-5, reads DGGITQSPKYLFRKEGQNVTLSCEQNLNHDAMYWYRQDPGQGLRLIYYSQIVNDFQKGDIAEGYSVSREKKESFPLTVTSAQKNPTAFYLCASPSSETSGGRGETQYFGPGTRLLVL.

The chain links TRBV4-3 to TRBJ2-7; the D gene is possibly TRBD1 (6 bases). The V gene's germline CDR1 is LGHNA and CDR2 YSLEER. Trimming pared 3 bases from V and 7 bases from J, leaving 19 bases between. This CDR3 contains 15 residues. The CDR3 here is CASSHNLQGKREQYF. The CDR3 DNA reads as TGCGCCAGCAGCCATAATTTACAGGGAAAAAGAGAGCAGTACTTC.

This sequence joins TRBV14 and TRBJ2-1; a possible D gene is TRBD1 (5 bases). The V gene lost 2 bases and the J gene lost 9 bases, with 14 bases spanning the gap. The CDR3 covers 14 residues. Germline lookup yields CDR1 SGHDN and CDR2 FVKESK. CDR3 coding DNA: TGTGCCAGCAGCCAAAACCCCAGGGTGGGTGAGCAGTTCTTC. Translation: CASSQNPRVGEQFF.

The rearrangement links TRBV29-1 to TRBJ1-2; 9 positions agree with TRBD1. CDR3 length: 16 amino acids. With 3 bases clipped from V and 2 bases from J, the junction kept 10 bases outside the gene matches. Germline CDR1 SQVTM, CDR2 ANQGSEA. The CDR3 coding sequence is TGCAGCGTTGATAATTTGGGGGACAGGGAAAACTATGGCTACACCTTC. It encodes CSVDNLGDRENYGYTF.

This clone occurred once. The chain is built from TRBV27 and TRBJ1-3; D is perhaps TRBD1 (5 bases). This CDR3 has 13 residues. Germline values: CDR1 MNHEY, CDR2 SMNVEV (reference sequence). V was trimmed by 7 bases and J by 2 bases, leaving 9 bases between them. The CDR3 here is CASMGGAGNTIYF. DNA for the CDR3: TGTGCCAGCATGGGGGGAGCTGGAAACACCATATATTTT.

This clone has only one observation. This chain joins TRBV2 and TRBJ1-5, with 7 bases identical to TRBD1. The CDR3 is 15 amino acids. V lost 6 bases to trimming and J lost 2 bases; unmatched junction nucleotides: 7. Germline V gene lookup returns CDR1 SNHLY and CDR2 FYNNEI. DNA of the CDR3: TGTGCCAGCAGGGAGGCAGGGGGTGGCAATCAGCCCCAGCATTTT. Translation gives CASREAGGGNQPQHF. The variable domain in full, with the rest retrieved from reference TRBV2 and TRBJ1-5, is EPEVTQTPSHQVTQMGQEVILRCVPISNHLYFYWYRQILGQKVEFLVSFYNNEISEKSEIFDDQFSVERPDGSNFTLKIRSTKLEDSAMYFCASREAGGGNQPQHFGDGTRLSIL.

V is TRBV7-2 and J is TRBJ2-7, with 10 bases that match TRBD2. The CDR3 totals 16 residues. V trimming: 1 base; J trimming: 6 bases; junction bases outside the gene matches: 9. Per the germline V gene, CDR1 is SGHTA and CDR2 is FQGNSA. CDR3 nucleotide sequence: TGTGCCAGCAGCTTAGGAGGTAGCGGGGGGCCGGGCGAGCAGTACTTC. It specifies CASSLGGSGGPGEQYF.

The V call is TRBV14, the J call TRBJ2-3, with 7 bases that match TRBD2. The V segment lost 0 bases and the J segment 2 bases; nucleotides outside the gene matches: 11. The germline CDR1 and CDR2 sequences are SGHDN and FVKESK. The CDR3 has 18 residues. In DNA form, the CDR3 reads TGTGCCAGCAGCCAAGACTCGCCAGCGGGACCTATCACAGATACGCAGTATTTT. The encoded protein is CASSQDSPAGPITDTQYF. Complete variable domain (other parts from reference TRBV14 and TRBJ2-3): EAGVTQFPSHSVIEKGQTVTLRCDPISGHDNLYWYRRVMGKEIKFLLHFVKESKQDESGMPNNRFLAERTGGTYSTLKVQPAELEDSGVYFCASSQDSPAGPITDTQYFGPGTRLTVL.

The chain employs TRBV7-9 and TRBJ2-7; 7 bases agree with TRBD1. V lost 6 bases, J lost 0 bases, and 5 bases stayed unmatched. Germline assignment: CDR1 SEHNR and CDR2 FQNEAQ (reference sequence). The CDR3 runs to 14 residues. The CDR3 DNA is TGTGCCAGCAGATCCGGGGACAGCTCCTACGAGCAGTACTTC. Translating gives CASRSGDSSYEQYF.

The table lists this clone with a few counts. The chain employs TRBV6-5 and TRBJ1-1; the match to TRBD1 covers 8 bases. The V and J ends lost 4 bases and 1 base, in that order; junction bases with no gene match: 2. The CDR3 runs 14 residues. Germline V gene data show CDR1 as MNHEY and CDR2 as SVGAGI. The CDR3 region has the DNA TGTGCCAGCAGTTCGACAGGGGCGAACACTGAAGCTTTCTTT. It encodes CASSSTGANTEAFF.

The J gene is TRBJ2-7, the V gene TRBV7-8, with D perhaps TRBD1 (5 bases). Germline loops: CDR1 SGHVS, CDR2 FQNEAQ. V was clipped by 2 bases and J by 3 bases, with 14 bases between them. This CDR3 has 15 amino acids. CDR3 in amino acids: CASSLITGEVYEQYF. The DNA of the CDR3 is TGTGCCAGCAGCTTAATCACAGGTGAAGTCTACGAGCAGTACTTC.

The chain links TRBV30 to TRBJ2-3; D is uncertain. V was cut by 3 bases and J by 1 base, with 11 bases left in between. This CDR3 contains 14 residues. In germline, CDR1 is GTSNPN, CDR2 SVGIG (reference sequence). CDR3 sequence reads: CAWSGLPGTDTQYF. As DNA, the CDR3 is TGTGCCTGGAGCGGTTTGCCGGGCACAGATACGCAGTATTTT.